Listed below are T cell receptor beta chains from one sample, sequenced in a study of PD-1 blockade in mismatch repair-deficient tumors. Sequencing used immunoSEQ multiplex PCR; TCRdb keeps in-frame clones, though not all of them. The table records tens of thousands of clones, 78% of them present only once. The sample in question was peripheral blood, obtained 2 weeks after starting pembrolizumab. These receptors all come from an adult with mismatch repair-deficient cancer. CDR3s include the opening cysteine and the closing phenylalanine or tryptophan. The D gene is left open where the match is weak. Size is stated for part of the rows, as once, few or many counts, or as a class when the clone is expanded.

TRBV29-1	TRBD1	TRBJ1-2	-	CSVRRQGPVGYTF	TGCAGCGTCCGCCGACAGGGGCCGGTTGGCTACACCTTC
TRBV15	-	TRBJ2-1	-	CATNPNDDYGYNEQFF	TGTGCCACCAACCCGAACGACGATTATGGGTACAATGAGCAGTTCTTC
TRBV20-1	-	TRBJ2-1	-	CSALGNEQFF	TGCAGTGCCCTAGGCAATGAGCAGTTCTTC
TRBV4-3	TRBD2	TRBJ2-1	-	CASSQLAGVLYNEQFF	TGCGCCAGCAGCCAACTAGCGGGAGTACTCTACAATGAGCAGTTCTTC
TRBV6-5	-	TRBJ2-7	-	CASRNDGQLEQYF	TGTGCCAGCAGGAACGACGGTCAACTCGAGCAGTACTTC
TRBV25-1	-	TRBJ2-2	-	CASGRGQVGTGELFF	TGTGCCAGCGGGCGGGGACAAGTGGGCACCGGGGAGCTGTTTTTT
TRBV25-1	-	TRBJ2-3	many	CASRVAGTQYF	TGTGCCAGCAGGGTAGCAGGTACGCAGTATTTT
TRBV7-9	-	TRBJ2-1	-	CAIDLYSPNEQFF	TGTGCCATTGACTTGTACAGTCCCAATGAGCAGTTCTTC
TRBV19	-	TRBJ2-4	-	CASTTGQSLAIQYF	TGTGCCAGTACCACTGGACAATCCTTAGCCATTCAGTACTTC
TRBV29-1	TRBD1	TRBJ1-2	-	CSVEKGAGYTF	TGCAGCGTTGAAAAGGGGGCTGGCTACACCTTC
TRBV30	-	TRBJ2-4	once	CAWDDFQGVGSIQYF	TGTGCCTGGGACGACTTTCAGGGTGTAGGATCTATTCAGTACTTC
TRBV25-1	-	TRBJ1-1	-	CASSVAGRVTDTEAFF	TGTGCCAGCAGTGTTGCGGGACGAGTGACGGACACTGAAGCTTTCTTT
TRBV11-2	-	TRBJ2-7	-	CASSSVDRQYF	TGTGCCAGCAGCTCAGTTGACAGGCAGTACTTC
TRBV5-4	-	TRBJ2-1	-	CASSLVSHEQFF	TGTGCCAGCAGCTTAGTTTCCCATGAGCAGTTCTTC
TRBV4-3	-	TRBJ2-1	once	CASSQEWGLREQFF	TGCGCCAGCAGCCAAGAGTGGGGGCTGCGTGAGCAGTTCTTC
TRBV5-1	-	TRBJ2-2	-	CASSFGPTGELFF	TGCGCCAGCAGCTTTGGCCCCACCGGGGAGCTGTTTTTT
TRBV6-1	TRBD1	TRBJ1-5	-	CASSDRDRGYSNRSQHF	TGTGCCAGCAGTGATCGGGACAGGGGATATAGCAATCGATCCCAGCATTTT
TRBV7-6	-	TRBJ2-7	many	CASSLEPPMRGTTYEQYF	TGTGCCAGCAGCTTAGAGCCTCCTATGAGGGGGACTACCTACGAGCAGTACTTC
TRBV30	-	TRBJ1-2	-	CAWSVEGVEGYTF	TGTGCCTGGAGTGTGGAGGGGGTTGAGGGCTACACCTTC
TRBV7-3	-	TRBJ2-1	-	CASSPARPEWGNEQFF	TGTGCCAGCAGCCCGGCAAGGCCTGAGTGGGGCAATGAGCAGTTCTTC
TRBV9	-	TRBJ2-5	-	CASSAQGYFETQYF	TGTGCCAGCAGCGCACAGGGATACTTCGAGACCCAGTACTTC
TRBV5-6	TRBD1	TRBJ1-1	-	CASSLLSGGLAVTEAFF	TGTGCCAGCAGCTTATTGTCAGGGGGTTTGGCAGTCACTGAAGCTTTCTTT
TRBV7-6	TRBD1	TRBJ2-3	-	CASSSDRGPTDTQYF	TGTGCCAGCAGCTCCGACAGGGGGCCCACAGATACGCAGTATTTT
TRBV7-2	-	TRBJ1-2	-	CASTFGGVYGYTF	TGTGCCAGCACCTTTGGGGGTGTCTATGGCTACACCTTC
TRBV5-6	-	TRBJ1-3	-	CASSWGVGSGNTIYF	TGTGCCAGCAGCTGGGGTGTGGGCTCTGGAAACACCATATATTTT
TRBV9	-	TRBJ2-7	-	CASSPQGPTGYEQYF	TGTGCCAGCAGCCCCCAAGGACCGACCGGGTACGAGCAGTACTTC
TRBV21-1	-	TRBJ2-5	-	CASSKDISLAGVLGETQYF	TGTGCCAGCAGCAAAGATATATCGCTAGCGGGAGTTTTAGGAGAGACCCAGTACTTC
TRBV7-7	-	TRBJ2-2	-	CASSLRSGGDTGELFF	TGTGCTAGCAGCTTAAGGTCGGGGGGCGACACCGGGGAGCTGTTTTTT
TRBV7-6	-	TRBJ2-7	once	CASSFAEHEQYF	TGTGCCAGCAGCTTCGCAGAGCACGAGCAGTACTTC
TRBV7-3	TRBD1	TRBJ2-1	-	CASSVRDSHEQFF	TGTGCCAGCAGCGTCCGGGACAGCCATGAGCAGTTCTTC
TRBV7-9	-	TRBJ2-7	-	CASSQGGPEQYF	TGTGCCAGCAGCCAAGGGGGTCCTGAGCAGTACTTC
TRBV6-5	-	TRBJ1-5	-	CASSYAWKDQPQHF	TGTGCCAGCAGTTACGCTTGGAAGGATCAGCCCCAGCATTTT
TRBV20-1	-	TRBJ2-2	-	CSATESGELFF	TGCAGTGCTACGGAGTCCGGGGAGCTGTTTTTT
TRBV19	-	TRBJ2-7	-	CASSSGSYEQYF	TGTGCCAGTAGTTCGGGGTCCTACGAGCAGTACTTC
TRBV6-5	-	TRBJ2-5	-	CASSGLLQETQYF	TGTGCCAGCAGTGGACTCCTCCAAGAGACCCAGTACTTC
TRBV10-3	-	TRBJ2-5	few	CAISYTGKETQYF	TGTGCCATCAGCTATACAGGAAAAGAGACCCAGTACTTC
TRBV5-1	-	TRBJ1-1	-	CASSLEFHTEAFF	TGCGCCAGCAGCTTGGAGTTCCACACTGAAGCTTTCTTT
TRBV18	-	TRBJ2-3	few	CASSRLGGSGTDTQYF	TGTGCCAGCTCCCGGTTGGGGGGCTCGGGCACAGATACGCAGTATTTT
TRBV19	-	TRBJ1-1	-	CASRIRWTEMGEAFF	TGTGCCAGTCGTATTCGGTGGACGGAAATGGGTGAAGCTTTCTTT
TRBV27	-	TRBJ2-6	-	CASSLSPGQIISGANVLTF	TGTGCCAGCAGTTTATCCCCCGGACAGATCATCTCTGGGGCCAACGTCCTGACTTTC
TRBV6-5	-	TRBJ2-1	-	CASSDITEQFF	TGTGCCAGCAGCGACATAACCGAGCAGTTCTTC
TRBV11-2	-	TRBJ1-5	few	CASSPGKGFYSNQPQHF	TGTGCCAGCAGCCCCGGGAAGGGTTTCTATAGCAATCAGCCCCAGCATTTT
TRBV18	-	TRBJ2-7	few	CASSPAGRDSYEQYF	TGTGCCAGCTCACCAGCCGGACGAGACTCCTACGAGCAGTACTTC
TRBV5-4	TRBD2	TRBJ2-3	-	CASSSASGRADTQYF	TGTGCCAGCAGCTCCGCTAGCGGGAGGGCAGATACGCAGTATTTT
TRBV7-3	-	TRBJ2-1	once	CASSTTGTLQGRSYNEQFF	TGTGCCAGCAGCACGACCGGGACCCTTCAGGGTCGTTCCTACAATGAGCAGTTCTTC
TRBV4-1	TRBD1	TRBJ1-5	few	CASSPTGTGAQPQHF	TGCGCCAGCAGCCCCACCGGGACAGGGGCCCAGCCCCAGCATTTT
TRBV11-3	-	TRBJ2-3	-	CASSLDGGSTDTQYF	TGTGCCAGCAGCTTAGACGGCGGGAGCACAGATACGCAGTATTTT
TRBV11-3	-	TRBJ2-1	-	CASSSPSRQSPYNEQFF	TGTGCCAGCAGCTCCCCAAGCCGACAGTCTCCGTACAATGAGCAGTTCTTC
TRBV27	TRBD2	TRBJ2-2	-	CASSWTSRGELFF	TGTGCCAGCAGTTGGACTAGTCGCGGGGAGCTGTTTTTT
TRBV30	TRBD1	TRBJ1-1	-	CAWSSTKQGLNTEAFF	TGTGCCTGGAGTTCGACTAAACAGGGGTTGAACACTGAAGCTTTCTTT
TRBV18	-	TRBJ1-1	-	CASSPQQNTEAFF	TGTGCCAGCTCACCGCAGCAGAACACTGAAGCTTTCTTT
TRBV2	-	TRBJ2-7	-	CASKSGLVSYEQYF	TGTGCCAGCAAGTCAGGTTTGGTCTCCTACGAGCAGTACTTC
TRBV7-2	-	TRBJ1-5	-	CASSPAWRNQPQHF	TGTGCCAGCAGCCCGGCCTGGCGCAATCAGCCCCAGCATTTT
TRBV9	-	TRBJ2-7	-	CASSALPKEEQYF	TGTGCCAGCAGCGCCCTACCCAAGGAGGAGCAGTACTTC
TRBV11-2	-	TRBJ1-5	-	CASSLGPSWTQHF	TGTGCCAGCAGCTTAGGTCCCTCCTGGACCCAGCATTTT
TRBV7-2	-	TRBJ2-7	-	CASSLAWTSYEQYF	TGTGCCAGCAGCTTAGCGTGGACCTCCTACGAGCAGTACTTC
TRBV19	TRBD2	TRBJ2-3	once	CASKSQGGRADTQYF	TGTGCCAGTAAGAGTCAGGGAGGGAGGGCAGATACGCAGTATTTT
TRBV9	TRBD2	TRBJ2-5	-	CASSVGGGTTQETQYF	TGTGCCAGCAGCGTAGGTGGAGGGACTACGCAAGAGACCCAGTACTTC